These T cell receptor beta chains were read from a single sample in a study of shared clonotypes between healthy human individuals. Measured with immunoSEQ multiplex PCR; TCRdb has only the in-frame clones, and not every one. The sample has under 1,100,000 clones, about 75% seen once. Sequenced input: memory CD4+ T cells sorted from blood. The receptors were gathered from a young man in good health. Each CDR3 is given with its conserved first and last residue. Each record gives: J gene, D gene, V gene, CDR3 protein. The D gene is left open where the match is weak.

j_gene: TRBJ2-3
d_gene: NA
v_gene: TRBV28
CDR3aa: CASSLSPDTQYF

j_gene: TRBJ1-1
d_gene: NA
v_gene: TRBV6-1
CDR3aa: CASRTGWNTEAFF

j_gene: TRBJ2-2
d_gene: NA
v_gene: TRBV6-5
CDR3aa: CASGPRGNTGELFF

j_gene: TRBJ2-5
d_gene: NA
v_gene: TRBV6-4
CDR3aa: CASSELGGKTQYF

j_gene: TRBJ2-2
d_gene: NA
v_gene: TRBV6-1
CDR3aa: CASSENSGDGRTGELFF

j_gene: TRBJ1-1
d_gene: NA
v_gene: TRBV18
CDR3aa: CASSPPWEFNTEAFF

j_gene: TRBJ2-3
d_gene: NA
v_gene: TRBV7-9
CDR3aa: CASSLGEGFGTDTQYF

j_gene: TRBJ2-7
d_gene: TRBD2
v_gene: TRBV7-2
CDR3aa: CASSVLPGSGRSFEQYF

j_gene: TRBJ2-7
d_gene: TRBD2
v_gene: TRBV4-1
CDR3aa: CASSQAPGGRTISYEQYF

j_gene: TRBJ2-1
d_gene: NA
v_gene: TRBV4-3
CDR3aa: CASSQDGGKVKEQFF

j_gene: TRBJ2-3
d_gene: TRBD2
v_gene: TRBV9
CDR3aa: CASSEAGAGGLVTQYF

j_gene: TRBJ2-7
d_gene: TRBD1
v_gene: TRBV6-1
CDR3aa: CQAAGGAEQYF

j_gene: TRBJ2-5
d_gene: NA
v_gene: TRBV4-3
CDR3aa: CASSQSTGQETQYF

j_gene: TRBJ1-6
d_gene: NA
v_gene: TRBV30
CDR3aa: CAWGMGSAYNSPLHF

j_gene: TRBJ2-5
d_gene: NA
v_gene: TRBV2
CDR3aa: CASSETGPPQETQYF

j_gene: TRBJ2-7
d_gene: TRBD1
v_gene: TRBV14
CDR3aa: CASSPRQGAYEQYF

j_gene: TRBJ1-3
d_gene: TRBD1
v_gene: TRBV19
CDR3aa: CASNIRQGSSGNTIYF

j_gene: TRBJ2-2
d_gene: TRBD1
v_gene: TRBV11-1
CDR3aa: CASSPGQGGTGELFF

j_gene: TRBJ2-1
d_gene: TRBD2
v_gene: TRBV27
CDR3aa: CASSVIAGSSYNEQFF

j_gene: TRBJ2-7
d_gene: TRBD2
v_gene: TRBV7-2
CDR3aa: CASRLAGGVYEQYF

j_gene: TRBJ1-2
d_gene: NA
v_gene: TRBV5-4
CDR3aa: CASSLEVTGNYGYTF

j_gene: TRBJ1-5
d_gene: TRBD1
v_gene: TRBV10-3
CDR3aa: CAISDGGQLQPQHF

j_gene: TRBJ2-7
d_gene: NA
v_gene: TRBV5-8
CDR3aa: CASSRTDSPYEQYF

j_gene: TRBJ2-7
d_gene: NA
v_gene: TRBV5-4
CDR3aa: CASSLDVRQDYEQYF

j_gene: TRBJ2-7
d_gene: NA
v_gene: TRBV28
CDR3aa: CASSSQGMSSYEQYF

j_gene: TRBJ1-2
d_gene: NA
v_gene: TRBV6-5
CDR3aa: CASSKQTNYGYTF

j_gene: TRBJ1-1
d_gene: NA
v_gene: TRBV9
CDR3aa: CASSVSGVDEAFF

j_gene: TRBJ2-7
d_gene: TRBD2
v_gene: TRBV7-3
CDR3aa: CASSTSGGAHHEQYF

j_gene: TRBJ1-6
d_gene: NA
v_gene: TRBV6-6
CDR3aa: CASSYFQGNSPLHF

j_gene: TRBJ2-5
d_gene: TRBD1
v_gene: TRBV30
CDR3aa: CAWSTGQGGTQYF

j_gene: TRBJ1-4
d_gene: NA
v_gene: TRBV19
CDR3aa: CASTNNQGEKLFF

j_gene: TRBJ1-1
d_gene: NA
v_gene: TRBV30
CDR3aa: CAWRAIDSLNTEAFF

j_gene: TRBJ2-7
d_gene: NA
v_gene: TRBV18
CDR3aa: CASSPPIGYEQYF

j_gene: TRBJ2-7
d_gene: NA
v_gene: TRBV7-2
CDR3aa: CASSSVQFYEQYF

j_gene: TRBJ2-6
d_gene: NA
v_gene: TRBV19
CDR3aa: CASSRTAISGANVLTF

j_gene: TRBJ2-7
d_gene: TRBD1
v_gene: TRBV6-5
CDR3aa: CASSYSDRRTYEQYF

j_gene: TRBJ1-1
d_gene: TRBD1
v_gene: TRBV2
CDR3aa: CASSEIRTGEAFF

j_gene: TRBJ1-1
d_gene: NA
v_gene: TRBV5-1
CDR3aa: CASSLVPQGMNTEAFF

j_gene: TRBJ1-5
d_gene: NA
v_gene: TRBV2
CDR3aa: CASSEAGSGNQPQHF

j_gene: TRBJ2-7
d_gene: TRBD2
v_gene: TRBV7-2
CDR3aa: CASSTGRGYEQYF

j_gene: TRBJ1-4
d_gene: NA
v_gene: TRBV4-1
CDR3aa: CASSQDVTNQKLFF

j_gene: TRBJ1-2
d_gene: NA
v_gene: TRBV6-1
CDR3aa: CASRSVAGNYGYTF

j_gene: TRBJ1-1
d_gene: NA
v_gene: TRBV10-3
CDR3aa: CAITSQVGFTEAFF

j_gene: TRBJ1-3
d_gene: NA
v_gene: TRBV5-1
CDR3aa: CASSFGTVDSGNTIYF

j_gene: TRBJ2-5
d_gene: TRBD1
v_gene: TRBV5-1
CDR3aa: CASSKAGTGDLETQYF

j_gene: TRBJ2-3
d_gene: TRBD2
v_gene: TRBV6-1
CDR3aa: CASTRTSGVTDTQYF

j_gene: TRBJ1-3
d_gene: TRBD1
v_gene: TRBV5-6
CDR3aa: CASSSGQGYTIYF

j_gene: TRBJ1-2
d_gene: TRBD1
v_gene: TRBV5-1
CDR3aa: CASSYGTDYGYTF